The T cell receptor beta chain described here comes from a study of regulatory T cells in long-lasting Graves disease. Indicated time point: persistent/refractory GD, antithyroid drugs over 5 years with positive TRAb. There was RNA extracted from PBMCs, and the TCR library was made from it. Libraries of TCR beta came from iRepertoire HTBI primers plus Arm-PCR of CDR3 regions. TCRdb called the multiplex PCR reads again in MiXCR, with one record for every CDR3 protein. The sample shows around 460,000 distinct CDR3 sequences, approximately 23% of them seen only once. Losses at the gene ends were 8 bases for V and 4 bases for J; bases not matched to a gene: 11. This CDR3 has 14 residues. The germline CDR1 and CDR2 sequences are MNHNS and SASEGT. Comment on this clonotype: This may be a read error, as it is one base from a much larger clone.

The starting material was peripheral blood mononuclear cells (PBMCs), obtained when the disease was refractory, from a patient treated with antithyroid drugs. This clonotype was obtained from a female donor with Graves disease. J is TRBJ2-7 and V is TRBV6-1; 7 positions agree with TRBD1. CDR3 residues: CASGVSQGVYEQYF. The DNA for the CDR3 is TGTGCCAGCGGCGTCAGCCAGGGGGTTTACGAGCAGTACTTC.